A selection of T cell receptor beta chains follows, all from one sample in a study of identical twins. TCRdb redid the calling of the 5' RACE reads with MiXCR, one entry per CDR3 protein. The sample lists about 300,000 distinct CDR3 sequences; approximately 13% were seen once. Another study also made use of these data, one on yellow fever vaccine responses in identical twins.

The sequenced sample consisted of CD8+ T cells sorted from blood. The receptor source for this set is a woman aged 18-29 years in good health. Each CDR3 is given with its conserved first and last residue. D genes are given only for firm matches. Some rows have no size entry. The others give once, few or many, or a class for an expanded clone.

j_call d_call v_call clone_size cdr3_nt cdr3_aa
TRBJ2-5 NA TRBV12-3/TRBV12-4 many TGTGCCAGCAGTTTTTTCCACCGCCAAGAGACCCAGTACTTC CASSFFHRQETQYF
TRBJ2-7 NA TRBV12-3/TRBV12-4 few TGTGCCAGCAGTTTACAACCCGCCCTCTACGAGCAGTACTTC CASSLQPALYEQYF
TRBJ2-3 TRBD1 TRBV6-4 few TGTGCCAGCAGTGAAACAGGGGGCGCCGCAGATACGCAGTATTTT CASSETGGAADTQYF
TRBJ2-1 TRBD2 TRBV12-3/TRBV12-4 many TGTGCCAGCAGTTTGTTAGCGGGGGGGGATGAGCAGTTCTTC CASSLLAGGDEQFF
TRBJ1-1 NA TRBV10-3 once TGTGCCACAGAGCAACAGGGGAACACTGAAGCTTTCTTT CATEQQGNTEAFF
TRBJ2-1 NA TRBV24-1 NA TGTGCCACCAGCCATACTAGCAATGAGCAGTTCTTC CATSHTSNEQFF
TRBJ2-1 NA TRBV24-1 few TGTGCCACCAGTGGAGGGAATGAGCAGTTCTTC CATSGGNEQFF
TRBJ2-7 TRBD2 TRBV20-1 many TGCAGTGCTAAAGATCCCGGGACTAGCGAGATCGAGCAGTACTTC CSAKDPGTSEIEQYF
TRBJ2-5 TRBD2 TRBV12-3/TRBV12-4 many TGTGCCAGCAGAAAGGGACTAAGTCCCAAAGAGACCCAGTACTTC CASRKGLSPKETQYF
TRBJ2-1 NA TRBV6-5 NA TGTGCCAGCAGTTACTCGGTGGGAGTAGGTAGCAATGAGCAGTTCTTC CASSYSVGVGSNEQFF
TRBJ2-7 TRBD2 TRBV20-1 NA TGCAGTGCTAGAGAACTAGCGGGAGACATTAATTCCTACGAGCAGTACTTC CSARELAGDINSYEQYF
TRBJ2-1 TRBD2 TRBV27 NA TGTGCCAGCAGCTCACTAGCGGGATACAATGAGCAGTTCTTC CASSSLAGYNEQFF
TRBJ2-1 TRBD2 TRBV2 few TGTGCCAGCAGGGGGGGGACTCAAGCCTACAATGAGCAGTTCTTC CASRGGTQAYNEQFF
TRBJ2-5 NA TRBV28 NA TGTGCCAGCAATTGGTCCTACTTCAGTTCCTCGGAGCAAGAGACCCAGTACTTC CASNWSYFSSSEQETQYF
TRBJ2-3 TRBD2 TRBV24-1 few TGTGCCACAGGGGGGCTAGCGGGAGGTCCAGATACGCAGTATTTT CATGGLAGGPDTQYF
TRBJ1-2 NA TRBV24-1 NA TGTGCCACCAGTGACGACGGGGGGTATGGCTACACCTTC CATSDDGGYGYTF
TRBJ2-1 TRBD2 TRBV12-3/TRBV12-4 many TGTGCCAGCAGCATAGCGGGAGTTTTGGATGAGCAGTTCTTC CASSIAGVLDEQFF
TRBJ2-2 TRBD1 TRBV13 NA TGTGCCAGCAGCTTAGGCCCCCTGGACAGGGAGGACACCGGGGAGCTGTTTTTT CASSLGPLDREDTGELFF
TRBJ2-2 NA TRBV6-2/TRBV6-3 NA TGTGCCAGCAGTATGACTAGGTGGGACACCGGGGAGCTGTTTTTT CASSMTRWDTGELFF
TRBJ2-3 TRBD2 TRBV24-1 NA TGTGCCACCAGTGATTTTGGCGGGAGGCCGGGGGAAGATACGCAGTATTTT CATSDFGGRPGEDTQYF
TRBJ2-5 NA TRBV7-9 NA TGTGCCAGCAGCGGCAGACAAGAGACCCAGTACTTC CASSGRQETQYF
TRBJ2-2 TRBD1 TRBV12-3/TRBV12-4 few TGTGCCAGCAGCTATGACAGGGGGCGTACGAACACCGGGGAGCTGTTTTTT CASSYDRGRTNTGELFF
TRBJ2-3 TRBD2 TRBV5-6 NA TGTGCCAGCAGCTTGGAGGTTAGCGGGTTGAGCACAGATACGCAGTATTTT CASSLEVSGLSTDTQYF
TRBJ2-2 NA TRBV6-1 NA TGTGCCAGCATCCCTAGAAGAATGGTCGGGGAGCTGTTTTTT CASIPRRMVGELFF
TRBJ1-1 TRBD1 TRBV4-2 many TGTGCCAGCAGCCAAGGAACAGGGGAAGTAACTGAAGCTTTCTTT CASSQGTGEVTEAFF
TRBJ2-1 NA TRBV6-5 few TGTGCCAGCAGTTACTCGGACACTGCCGGAGGACGCCACGTTGAGCAGTTCTTC CASSYSDTAGGRHVEQFF
TRBJ2-2 NA TRBV5-6 NA TGTGCCAGCAGCTTGGTATCAGAATACTACACCGGGGAGCTGTTTTTT CASSLVSEYYTGELFF
TRBJ2-5 NA TRBV7-9 NA TGTGCCAGCAGCGGGGCGGGCGAGCCCATGGCCCAGTACTTC CASSGAGEPMAQYF
TRBJ1-4 NA TRBV7-9 NA TGTGCCAGCAGTCCAGACGCAACTAATGAAAAACTGTTTTTT CASSPDATNEKLFF
TRBJ2-3 NA TRBV27 NA TGTGCCAGCACCAGCTGGACAGCAATGGGAGATACGCAGTATTTT CASTSWTAMGDTQYF
TRBJ2-6 TRBD2 TRBV3-1 NA TGTGCCAGCAGCCACGTGGGAGGGGCTGGGGCCAACGTCCTGACTTTC CASSHVGGAGANVLTF
TRBJ2-2 NA TRBV7-8 NA TGTGCCAGCACCCCATCCAGGGGTGGGGGATCGAACACCGGGGAGCTGTTTTTT CASTPSRGGGSNTGELFF
TRBJ2-2 NA TRBV4-1 NA TGCGCCAGCAGCCAACGATCAGGGATGAACACCGGGGAGCTGTTTTTT CASSQRSGMNTGELFF
TRBJ2-1 NA TRBV6-2/TRBV6-3 once TGTGCCAGCAGTTACGCCGGGTGGGATAGCTCCTACAATGAGCAGTTCTTC CASSYAGWDSSYNEQFF
TRBJ2-2 TRBD2 TRBV12-3/TRBV12-4 few TGTGCCAGCAGCCATGGGTCTAGCGGGATAGGGCGGAGCGGGGAGCTGTTTTTT CASSHGSSGIGRSGELFF
TRBJ2-1 TRBD2 TRBV7-2 many TGTGCCAGCAGCTTACCGGCGGGGGGGGCCCGGAGCTCCTACAATGAGCAGTTCTTC CASSLPAGGARSSYNEQFF
TRBJ2-1 TRBD2 TRBV2 NA TGTGCCAGCAGTCCCGGGACTAGCCAGAATGAGCAGTTCTTC CASSPGTSQNEQFF
TRBJ1-5 NA TRBV5-6 few TGTGCCAGCAGCTTGGGTAACGGGGGGCGAGCACAGCCCCAGCATTTT CASSLGNGGRAQPQHF
TRBJ2-3 NA TRBV27 many TGTGCCAGCAGTCCTGGAGATACGCAGTATTTT CASSPGDTQYF
TRBJ1-2 NA TRBV5-6 NA TGTGCCAGCAGCTTGAGTGGGTCTGATGGCTACACCTTC CASSLSGSDGYTF
TRBJ1-1 NA TRBV4-1 many TGCGCCAGCAGCCAAGCAGGGCCGAACACTGAAGCTTTCTTT CASSQAGPNTEAFF
TRBJ2-1 NA TRBV24-1 many TGTGCCACCAGTGATCAGGAGGGGGGTCACAATGAGCAGTTCTTC CATSDQEGGHNEQFF
TRBJ2-7 TRBD2 TRBV7-9 few TGTGCCAGCAGCCCCACCCTAGCGGGAATTTACGAGCAGTACTTC CASSPTLAGIYEQYF
TRBJ1-3 NA TRBV28 NA TGTGCCAGCAGTTTGTCTCTCTCTGGAAACACCATATATTTT CASSLSLSGNTIYF
TRBJ2-7 NA TRBV7-9 few TGTGCCAGCAGCCGCGAGACAGGCTACGAGCAGTACTTC CASSRETGYEQYF
TRBJ2-2 NA TRBV27 NA TGTGCCAGCAGTTTACAATGTGTGGACCCCACGAACACCGGGGAGCTGTTTTTT CASSLQCVDPTNTGELFF
TRBJ1-1 NA TRBV12-3/TRBV12-4 many TGTGCCAGCAGTTTCACCACTGAAGCTTTCTTT CASSFTTEAFF
TRBJ1-2 NA TRBV4-1 few TGCGCCAGCAGCCAAGACGAGGGCTGGGGCTACACCTTC CASSQDEGWGYTF
TRBJ2-1 TRBD2 TRBV24-1 few TGTGCCACCAGTGATCCTGGACTAGCGGGAGGGCCCCACTACAATGAGCAGTTCTTC CATSDPGLAGGPHYNEQFF
TRBJ2-1 TRBD1 TRBV7-3 NA TGTGCCAGCAGCTACGGGACAGGGAGCTACAATGAGCAGTTCTTC CASSYGTGSYNEQFF